This TCR beta chain derives from a study of cytomegalovirus exposure and HLA in healthy donors. At the level of the study: Both the 120 or so validation repertoires and the approximately 620 first-cohort repertoires used the same platform, as reported by a later analysis. Overall study findings and caveats: Investigators reported about 160 TCR beta chains as tied to cytomegalovirus. In vitro assays verified that three CMV-associated chains recognized CMV antigens specifically.

Produced via immunoSEQ multiplex PCR; TCRdb's table is partial and in-frame only. The sample lists 300,000 to 350,000 clones, around 90% occurring once. Regarding this clone: Its target is unknown.

It was the approximately 110-subject validation cohort, separate from the approximately 700-subject first cohort, to which the donors belonged. This TCR came from a man in his thirties or forties in good health and CMV-seronegative. Sequencing was performed on PBMCs.

This CDR3 reads CASSVGGSGETQYF. DNA for the CDR3: TGTGCCAGCAGCGTAGGGGGTAGCGGGGAGACCCAGTACTTC. This chain joins TRBV9 and TRBJ2-5, with 7 bases identical to TRBD2. Trimming took 0 bases from V and 5 from J; bases not matched to a gene: 4. Germline assignment: CDR1 SGDLS and CDR2 YYNGEE. The CDR3 has 14 amino acids.